One sample yielded the 3 T cell receptor beta chains listed below, sequenced in a study of T cell responses to AZD1222 COVID-19 vaccine. TCRdb's copy holds only in-frame clones and misses some; the assay was immunoSEQ multiplex PCR. The profile covers 180,000 or so clones, with 90% to 95% appearing a single time and approximately 0.98% taken by the ten largest. Material: peripheral blood, obtained 28 days after the second dose of the MenACWY control vaccine. Source of these receptors: an adult who received the MenACWY meningococcal vaccine as a control.

This clone was seen a handful of times. DNA for the CDR3: TGTGCCAGCAGCCAAGGCGCGGGACCTTACGAGCAGTACTTC. It specifies CASSQGAGPYEQYF. The chain is built from TRBV3-1 (or the pseudogene TRBV3-2) and TRBJ2-7, with a tentative D call TRBD2 (6 bases). Trimming pared 1 base from V and 4 bases from J, leaving 11 bases between. The CDR3 spans 14 residues. Germline V gives CDR1 LGHDT, CDR2 YNNKEL (reference sequence).

The V gene is TRBV27, the J gene TRBJ1-1, with D unresolved. V lost 6 bases to trimming and J lost 3 bases, with 11 bases between them. Germline loops: CDR1 MNHEY, CDR2 SMNVEV (reference sequence). The CDR3 is 13 amino acids. The CDR3, as DNA: TGTGCCAGCAGCCCAACCCCGGACACTGAAGCTTTCTTT. Translation: CASSPTPDTEAFF.

The chain is built from TRBV7-9 and TRBJ1-6; the match to TRBD1 covers 9 bases. The CDR3 is made up of 17 amino acids. Germline values: CDR1 SEHNR, CDR2 FQNEAQ (reference sequence). V shed 7 bases, J shed 6 bases, and the junction held 13 bases outside the gene matches. CDR3 in amino acids: CASTYAQGARFNSPLHF. CDR3 DNA sequence: TGTGCCAGCACCTATGCACAGGGGGCTCGTTTTAATTCACCCCTCCACTTT.